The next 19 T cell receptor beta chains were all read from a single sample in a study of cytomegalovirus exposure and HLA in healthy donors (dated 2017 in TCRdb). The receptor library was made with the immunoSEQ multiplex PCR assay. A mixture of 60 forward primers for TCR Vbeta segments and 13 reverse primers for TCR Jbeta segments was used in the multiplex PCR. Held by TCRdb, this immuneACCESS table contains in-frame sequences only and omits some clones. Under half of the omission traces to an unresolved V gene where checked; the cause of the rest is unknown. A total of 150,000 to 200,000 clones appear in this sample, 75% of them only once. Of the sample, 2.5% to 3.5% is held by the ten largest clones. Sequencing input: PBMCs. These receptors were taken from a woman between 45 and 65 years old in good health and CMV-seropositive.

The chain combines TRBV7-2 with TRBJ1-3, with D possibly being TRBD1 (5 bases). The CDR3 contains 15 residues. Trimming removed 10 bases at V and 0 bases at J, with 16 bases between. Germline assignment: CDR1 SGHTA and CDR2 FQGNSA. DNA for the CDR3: TGTGCCACCGGGGGGGGAACCACCTCTGGAAACACCATATATTTT. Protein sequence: CATGGGTTSGNTIYF.

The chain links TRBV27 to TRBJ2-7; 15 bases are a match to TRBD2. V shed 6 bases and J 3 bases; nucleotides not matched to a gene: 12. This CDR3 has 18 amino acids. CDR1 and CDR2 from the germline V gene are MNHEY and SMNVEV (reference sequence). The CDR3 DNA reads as TGTGCCAGCAGCCCCGGGACTAGCGGGGGGAATTATAACTACGAGCAGTACTTC. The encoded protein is CASSPGTSGGNYNYEQYF.

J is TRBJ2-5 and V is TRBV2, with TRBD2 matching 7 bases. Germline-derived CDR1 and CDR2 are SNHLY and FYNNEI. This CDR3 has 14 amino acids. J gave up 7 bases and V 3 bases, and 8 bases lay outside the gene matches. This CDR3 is CASSDERGFGTQYF. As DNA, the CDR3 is TGTGCCAGCAGTGACGAGCGGGGTTTTGGGACCCAGTACTTC.

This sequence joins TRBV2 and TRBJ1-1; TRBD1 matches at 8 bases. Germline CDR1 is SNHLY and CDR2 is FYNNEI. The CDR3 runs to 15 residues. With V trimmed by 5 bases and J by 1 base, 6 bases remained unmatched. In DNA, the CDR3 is TGTGCCAGCAGTCCAGACAGGGGCGCGAACACTGAAGCTTTCTTT. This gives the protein CASSPDRGANTEAFF.

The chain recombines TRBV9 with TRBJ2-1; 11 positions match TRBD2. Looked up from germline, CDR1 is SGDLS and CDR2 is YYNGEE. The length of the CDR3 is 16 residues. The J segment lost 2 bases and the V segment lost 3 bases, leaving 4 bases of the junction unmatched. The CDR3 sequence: CASSEYSGGAYNEQFF. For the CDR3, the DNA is TGTGCCAGCAGCGAATATAGCGGGGGGGCCTACAATGAGCAGTTCTTC.

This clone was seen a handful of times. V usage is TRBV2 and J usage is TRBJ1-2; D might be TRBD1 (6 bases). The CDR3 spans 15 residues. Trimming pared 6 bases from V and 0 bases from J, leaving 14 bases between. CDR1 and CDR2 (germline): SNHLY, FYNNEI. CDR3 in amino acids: CASRANREANYGYTF. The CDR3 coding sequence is TGTGCCAGCAGAGCTAACAGGGAAGCTAACTATGGCTACACCTTC.

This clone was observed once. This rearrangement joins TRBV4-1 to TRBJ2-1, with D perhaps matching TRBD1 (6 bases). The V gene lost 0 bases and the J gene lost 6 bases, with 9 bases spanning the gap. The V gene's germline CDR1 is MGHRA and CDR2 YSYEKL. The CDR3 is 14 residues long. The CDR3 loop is CASSQEEQGNEQFF. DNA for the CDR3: TGCGCCAGCAGCCAAGAAGAACAGGGCAATGAGCAGTTCTTC.

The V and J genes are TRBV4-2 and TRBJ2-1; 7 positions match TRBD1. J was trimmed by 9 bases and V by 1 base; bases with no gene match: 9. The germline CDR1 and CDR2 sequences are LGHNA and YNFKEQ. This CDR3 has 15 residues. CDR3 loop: CASSQANDRVCEQFF. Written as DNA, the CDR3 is TGTGCCAGCAGCCAAGCAAATGACAGGGTGTGTGAGCAGTTCTTC.

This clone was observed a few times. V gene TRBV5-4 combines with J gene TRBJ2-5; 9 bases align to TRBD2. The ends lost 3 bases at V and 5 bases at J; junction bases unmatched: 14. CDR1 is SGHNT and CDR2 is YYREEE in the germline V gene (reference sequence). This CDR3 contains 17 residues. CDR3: CASSWGGRGGASETQYF. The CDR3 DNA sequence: TGTGCCAGCAGCTGGGGGGGTCGCGGGGGGGCCTCGGAGACCCAGTACTTC.

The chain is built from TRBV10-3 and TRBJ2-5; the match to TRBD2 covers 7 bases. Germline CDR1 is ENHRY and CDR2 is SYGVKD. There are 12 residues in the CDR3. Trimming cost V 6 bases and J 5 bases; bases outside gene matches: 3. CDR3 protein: CAISPGGETQYF. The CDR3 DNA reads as TGTGCCATCAGCCCCGGGGGGGAGACCCAGTACTTC.

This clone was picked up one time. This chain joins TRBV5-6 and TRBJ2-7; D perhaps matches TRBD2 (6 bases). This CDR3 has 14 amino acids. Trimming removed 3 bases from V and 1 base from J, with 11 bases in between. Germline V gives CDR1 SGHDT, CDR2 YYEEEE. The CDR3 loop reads CASSSTGTSYEQYF. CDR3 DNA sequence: TGTGCCAGCAGCTCCACCGGGACTTCCTACGAGCAGTACTTC.

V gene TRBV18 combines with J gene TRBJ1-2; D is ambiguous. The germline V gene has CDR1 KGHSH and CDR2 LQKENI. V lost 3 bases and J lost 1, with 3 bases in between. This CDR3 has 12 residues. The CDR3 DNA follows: TGTGCCAGCTCACCTAATAACTATGGCTACACCTTC. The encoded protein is CASSPNNYGYTF.

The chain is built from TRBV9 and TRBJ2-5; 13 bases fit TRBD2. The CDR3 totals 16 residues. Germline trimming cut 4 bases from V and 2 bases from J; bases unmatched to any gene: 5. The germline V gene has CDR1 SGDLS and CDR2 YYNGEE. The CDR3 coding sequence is TGTGCCAGCAGCAAGTCGGGACTAGCGGGGCAAGAGACCCAGTACTTC. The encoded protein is CASSKSGLAGQETQYF.

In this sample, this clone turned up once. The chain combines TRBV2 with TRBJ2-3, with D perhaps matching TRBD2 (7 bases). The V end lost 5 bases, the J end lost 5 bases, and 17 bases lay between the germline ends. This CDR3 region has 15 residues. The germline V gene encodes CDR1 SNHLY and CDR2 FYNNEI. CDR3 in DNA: TGTGCCAGCAGTTCTGTGGGGGGGGCCCAAGATACGCAGTATTTT. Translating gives CASSSVGGAQDTQYF.

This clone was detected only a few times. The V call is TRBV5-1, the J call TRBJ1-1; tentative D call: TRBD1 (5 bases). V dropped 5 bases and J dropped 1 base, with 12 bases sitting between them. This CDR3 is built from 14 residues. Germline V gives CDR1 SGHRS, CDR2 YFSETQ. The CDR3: CASRGGVENTEAFF. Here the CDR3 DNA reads TGCGCCAGCAGGGGGGGGGTTGAGAACACTGAAGCTTTCTTT.

This CDR3 reads CASSRSTGTGKQETQYF. For the CDR3, the DNA is TGTGCCAGCTCCCGCTCTACCGGGACAGGGAAGCAAGAGACCCAGTACTTC. The gene calls are TRBV18 and TRBJ2-5; TRBD1 matches 9 bases. The length of the CDR3 is 17 residues. Germline values: CDR1 KGHSH, CDR2 LQKENI. V lost 6 bases, J lost 2 bases, and 13 bases stayed unmatched. Variable domain in full (rest from reference TRBV18 and TRBJ2-5): NAGVMQNPRHLVRRRGQEARLRCSPMKGHSHVYWYRQLPEEGLKFMVYLQKENIIDESGMPKERFSAEFPKEGPSILRIQQVVRGDSAAYFCASSRSTGTGKQETQYFGPGTRLLVL.

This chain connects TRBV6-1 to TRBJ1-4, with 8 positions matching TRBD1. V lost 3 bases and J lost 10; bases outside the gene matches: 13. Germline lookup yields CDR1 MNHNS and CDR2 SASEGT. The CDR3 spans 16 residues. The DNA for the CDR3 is TGTGCCAGCAGTGAGGGAATGGGGGCAGGGGGCAGAAAACTGTTTTTT. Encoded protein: CASSEGMGAGGRKLFF.

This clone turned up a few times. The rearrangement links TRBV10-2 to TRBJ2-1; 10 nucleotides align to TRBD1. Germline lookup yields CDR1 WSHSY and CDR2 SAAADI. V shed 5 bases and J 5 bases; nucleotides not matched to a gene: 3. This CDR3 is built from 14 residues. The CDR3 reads CASSSGQGHNEQFF. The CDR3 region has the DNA TGCGCCAGCAGTTCGGGACAGGGGCACAATGAGCAGTTCTTC.

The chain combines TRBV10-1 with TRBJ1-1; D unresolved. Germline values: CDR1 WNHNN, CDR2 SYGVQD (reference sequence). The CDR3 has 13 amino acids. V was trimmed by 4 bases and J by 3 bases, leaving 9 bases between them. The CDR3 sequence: CASSVSGHTEAFF. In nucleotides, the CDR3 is TGCGCCAGCAGTGTCAGCGGCCACACTGAAGCTTTCTTT.